Sequencing of this T cell receptor beta chain was carried out in a study of shared clonotypes between healthy human individuals. The ends were cut back, 3 bases at V and 1 base at J, with 12 bases in the middle. The germline CDR1 and CDR2 sequences are MNHEY and SMNVEV (reference sequence). CDR3 length: 15 amino acids. Assay used: immunoSEQ multiplex PCR; TCRdb lists only in-frame clones, some missing. Among about 2,100,000 clones listed, 90% to 95% were seen once. Terminally differentiated effector memory CD45RA+ cells were excluded from the naive CD8 cells, which were CD45RO-negative and positively selected for CCR7.

This sequence originates from a man aged 18 to 30 in good health. Some clones in this sample may be carry-over from other donors' samples. Sequencing was carried out using naive CD8+ T cells from PBMCs. The chain joins TRBV27 to TRBJ1-1, with D possibly being TRBD1 (5 bases). CDR3 coding DNA: TGTGCCAGCAGTTTGAATGGGGGGGGGAACACTGAAGCTTTCTTT. Its protein is CASSLNGGGNTEAFF.